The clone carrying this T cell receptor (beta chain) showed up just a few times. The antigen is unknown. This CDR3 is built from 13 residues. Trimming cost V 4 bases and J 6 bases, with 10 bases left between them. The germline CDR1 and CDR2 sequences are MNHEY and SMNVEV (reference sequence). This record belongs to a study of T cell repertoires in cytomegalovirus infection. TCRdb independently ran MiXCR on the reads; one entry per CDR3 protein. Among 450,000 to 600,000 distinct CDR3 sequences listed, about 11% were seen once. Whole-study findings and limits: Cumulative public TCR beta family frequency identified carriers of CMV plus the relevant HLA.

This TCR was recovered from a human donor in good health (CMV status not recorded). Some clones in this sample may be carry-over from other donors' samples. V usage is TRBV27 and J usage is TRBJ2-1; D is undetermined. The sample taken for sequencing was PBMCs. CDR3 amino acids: CASSSYAANEQFF. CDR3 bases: TGTGCCAGCAGTTCCTACGCTGCCAATGAGCAGTTCTTC.